Presented here are 27 T cell receptor beta chains from one specimen sequenced in a study of early stage breast cancer tumors. The method was immunoSEQ multiplex PCR; TCRdb's version includes in-frame clones alone and lacks a portion of them. The data show about 31,000 clones, 60% to 80% seen once. Sequencing was carried out using blood. The receptor source for this set is a person aged 35-49 years with breast cancer.

The chain uses TRBV14 and TRBJ1-5; weak D call: TRBD1 (5 bases). CDR1 and CDR2 from the germline V gene are SGHDN and FVKESK. This CDR3 is built from 14 residues. The ends were cut back, 4 bases at V and 2 bases at J, with 9 bases in the middle. This CDR3 reads CASSPGRGNQPQHF. As DNA, the CDR3 is TGTGCCAGCAGCCCCGGCAGGGGCAATCAGCCCCAGCATTTT.

This clone appeared a few times. The rearrangement joins TRBV7-3 to TRBJ2-1; 14 bases match TRBD2. CDR3 size: 14 residues. Germline values: CDR1 SGHTA, CDR2 FQGTGA. The V segment lost 6 bases and the J segment 12 bases; nucleotides outside the gene matches: 7. The CDR3 reads CASSQGTSGSGQFF. The DNA of the CDR3 is TGTGCCAGCAGTCAGGGGACTAGCGGGAGTGGGCAGTTCTTC.

V is TRBV2 and J is TRBJ1-2; 7 bases align to TRBD1. CDR3 size: 14 residues. V was pared by 5 bases and J by 10 bases, with 13 bases of the junction left unmatched. Germline values: CDR1 SNHLY, CDR2 FYNNEI. The CDR3 bases are TGTGCCAGCAGTAGACAGGCCAGGGGGGAGGACTACACCTTC. This translates into CASSRQARGEDYTF.

The J gene is TRBJ2-1, the V gene TRBV27; D is unresolved. CDR1 and CDR2 from the germline V gene are MNHEY and SMNVEV (reference sequence). V shed 8 bases and J shed 1 base, with 9 bases lying between them. The CDR3 consists of 13 residues. The CDR3 loop is CASSTVSYNEQFF. The CDR3 DNA follows: TGTGCCAGCTCCACGGTATCCTACAATGAGCAGTTCTTC.

As DNA, the CDR3 is TGTGCCAGCAGCCCTGACAGGGGAGCCTACAATGAGCAGTTCTTC. The encoded protein is CASSPDRGAYNEQFF. The chain couples TRBV7-9 to TRBJ2-1; 8 bases agree with TRBD1. Germline CDR1 SEHNR, CDR2 FQNEAQ (reference sequence). Unmatched junction bases numbered 5, after V lost 5 bases and J lost 2 bases. The CDR3 length is 15 residues.

The chain has TRBV7-4 and TRBJ1-4, with 7 bases fitting TRBD1. From germline, CDR1 is SGHVT and CDR2 SQSDAQ. The J segment lost 8 bases and the V segment lost 2 bases, leaving 5 bases of the junction unmatched. This CDR3 spans 14 amino acids. CDR3 region: CASSLLDRTEKLFF. CDR3 DNA sequence: TGTGCCAGCAGCTTATTGGACAGGACGGAAAAACTGTTTTTT.

The chain is built from TRBV27 and TRBJ2-5; a possible D gene is TRBD2 (5 bases). Germline V CDR1 and CDR2: MNHEY, SMNVEV (reference sequence). The CDR3 consists of 13 residues. The germline V and J ends were trimmed by 3 bases and 4 bases, with 9 bases remaining between them. CDR3 loop: CASSFSAGETQYF. The CDR3 nucleotides read TGTGCCAGCAGTTTTTCTGCGGGAGAGACCCAGTACTTC.

The chain couples TRBV4-3 to TRBJ2-1; 11 nucleotides match TRBD2. The V gene end was trimmed by 0 bases and the J gene end by 8 bases; junction bases not matched to a gene: 6. The CDR3 has 16 amino acids. CDR1 is LGHNA and CDR2 is YSLEER in the germline V gene. CDR3 nucleotide sequence: TGCGCCAGCAGCCAAGAATTAGCGGGAGGGCCCGATGAGCAGTTCTTC. It codes for CASSQELAGGPDEQFF.

The V call is TRBV7-2, the J call TRBJ2-7, with D perhaps assigned TRBD1 or TRBD2 (6 bases each). Trimming pared 5 bases from V and 5 bases from J, leaving 22 bases between. Per germline, CDR1 SGHTA and CDR2 FQGNSA. CDR3 length equals 16 residues. The CDR3 here is CASSKGGGGDRNEQYF. CDR3 DNA sequence: TGTGCCAGCAGCAAAGGGGGTGGCGGGGATCGGAACGAGCAGTACTTC.

This chain's CDR3 is CASSPLAGDFTDTQYF. The DNA for the CDR3 is TGTGCCAGCTCTCCCCTAGCGGGAGACTTCACAGATACGCAGTATTTT. The V and J genes are TRBV18 and TRBJ2-3, with 10 bases matching TRBD2. The CDR3 is 16 amino acids. The V segment lost 6 bases and the J segment 2 bases; nucleotides outside the gene matches: 8. Germline V CDR1 and CDR2: KGHSH, LQKENI.

The chain joins TRBV28 to TRBJ2-1; no clear D. V shed 7 bases and J shed 4 bases, with 11 bases lying between them. The CDR3 consists of 13 residues. CDR1 and CDR2 from the germline V gene are MDHEN and SYDVKM. CDR3 bases: TGTGCCAGCACGGAGAGCTCTTACAATGAGCAGTTCTTC. Protein product: CASTESSYNEQFF.

The V gene is TRBV5-4, the J gene TRBJ1-4; no firm D call. CDR3 length: 12 amino acids. V lost 1 base and J lost 5, with 3 bases in between. Germline assignment: CDR1 SGHNT and CDR2 YYREEE (reference sequence). The CDR3 DNA follows: TGTGCCAGCAGCTTGTACAATGAAAAACTGTTTTTT. This sequence encodes CASSLYNEKLFF.

The chain combines TRBV11-2 with TRBJ2-3, with 8 nucleotides matching TRBD2. This CDR3 has 15 amino acids. Per the germline V gene, CDR1 is SGHAT and CDR2 is FQNNGV. The V segment lost 4 bases and the J segment 5 bases; nucleotides outside the gene matches: 8. The CDR3 DNA reads as TGTGCCAGCAGCTACCAGGGGCTAGCGGGAGATACGCAGTATTTT. Amino acid sequence: CASSYQGLAGDTQYF.

The gene calls are TRBV28 and TRBJ2-7; D is possibly TRBD1 or TRBD2 (6 bases each). Germline CDR1 MDHEN, CDR2 SYDVKM. The V end lost 6 bases, the J end lost 0 bases, and 15 bases lay between the germline ends. The CDR3 runs 15 residues. The CDR3 loop is CASSPEGEISYEQYF. The CDR3 nucleotides are TGTGCCAGCAGCCCGGAGGGGGAGATCTCCTACGAGCAGTACTTC.

This clone was recorded a few times. The gene calls are TRBV6-6 and TRBJ1-2; possible D gene TRBD1, 5 bases. The ends were cut back, 6 bases at V and 0 bases at J, with 11 bases in the middle. The germline V gene encodes CDR1 MNHNY and CDR2 SVGAGI (reference sequence). The CDR3 has 14 residues. The CDR3 sequence is CASRETASNYGYTF. The DNA for the CDR3 is TGTGCCAGCAGGGAGACAGCCTCTAACTATGGCTACACCTTC.

This chain uses TRBV7-2 with TRBJ2-3; 7 bases are a match to TRBD2. The V gene end was trimmed by 1 base and the J gene end by 0 bases; junction bases not matched to a gene: 4. The CDR3 is 16 residues long. Germline CDR1 SGHTA, CDR2 FQGNSA. The DNA of the CDR3 is TGTGCCAGCAGCTTAGTGGCTAGCGGAAGCACAGATACGCAGTATTTT. Protein product: CASSLVASGSTDTQYF.

The chain recombines TRBV19 with TRBJ1-5; tentative D call: TRBD1 (5 bases). The CDR3 consists of 14 residues. Germline V lookup: CDR1 LNHDA, CDR2 SQIVND (reference sequence). Trimming took off 6 bases at V and 5 bases at J, with 14 bases between the two ends. This chain's CDR3 is CASRHQGPYQPQHF. The CDR3 nucleotides are TGTGCCAGTAGGCACCAGGGTCCGTATCAGCCCCAGCATTTT.

This chain connects TRBV6-5 to TRBJ1-4; the D is unclear. The length of the CDR3 is 12 residues. V was pared by 6 bases and J by 8 bases, with 10 bases between. CDR1 and CDR2 from the germline V gene are MNHEY and SVGAGI. The CDR3 DNA reads TGTGCCAGCAGGTCTCCTGGGGAAAAACTGTTTTTT. It specifies CASRSPGEKLFF.

The chain combines TRBV11-2 with TRBJ2-1; 9 bases are a match to TRBD1. The CDR3 is 16 amino acids. The V and J ends lost 4 bases and 7 bases, in that order; junction bases with no gene match: 11. Germline assignment: CDR1 SGHAT and CDR2 FQNNGV. The CDR3: CASSSITGGAFNEQFF. The CDR3 DNA is TGTGCCAGCAGCTCCATAACAGGGGGCGCTTTTAATGAGCAGTTCTTC.

The gene calls are TRBV7-9 and TRBJ2-3; 7 nucleotides match TRBD1. The J segment lost 7 bases and the V segment lost 4 bases, leaving 8 bases of the junction unmatched. The CDR3 is made up of 14 amino acids. The germline gives CDR1 SEHNR, CDR2 FQNEAQ (reference sequence). The CDR3 DNA follows: TGTGCCAGCAGCTCTAACAGGGGACCCAATACGCAGTATTTT. Protein: CASSSNRGPNTQYF.

The CDR3 nucleotides read TGTGCCAGCTCACCTCAGACAGGGGAGGACGAGCAGTACTTC. Protein product: CASSPQTGEDEQYF. J is TRBJ2-7 and V is TRBV18, with 8 bases aligning to TRBD1. CDR3 size: 14 residues. Germline V gene sequence: CDR1 KGHSH, CDR2 LQKENI. With V trimmed by 3 bases and J by 5 bases, 6 bases remained unmatched.

This sequence joins TRBV27 and TRBJ1-5; D unclear. Germline lookup yields CDR1 MNHEY and CDR2 SMNVEV (reference sequence). V was cut by 0 bases and J by 3 bases, with 6 bases left in between. The CDR3 has 14 amino acids. Written as DNA, the CDR3 is TGTGCCAGCAGTTTATCGTCGGCCAATCAGCCCCAGCATTTT. Translating it yields CASSLSSANQPQHF.

This chain uses TRBV29-1 with TRBJ2-1, with 11 bases lining up with TRBD2. The CDR3 is made up of 14 amino acids. Germline-derived CDR1 and CDR2 are SQVTM and ANQGSEA. V was clipped by 7 bases and J by 5 bases; unmatched bases: 7. In nucleotides, the CDR3 is TGCAGCGGCGCGACTAGCGGGAACGACAATGAGCAGTTCTTC. The encoded protein is CSGATSGNDNEQFF.

The CDR3: CASSVQGGDEKLFF. The CDR3 DNA reads as TGTGCCAGCAGTGTTCAGGGAGGGGATGAAAAACTGTTTTTT. The V call is TRBV2, the J call TRBJ1-4; D is perhaps TRBD1 (5 bases). The CDR3 sequence is 14 residues long. Trimming shortened V by 4 bases and J by 6 bases, and 12 bases separated the two germline ends. The V gene's germline CDR1 is SNHLY and CDR2 FYNNEI.

This clone was recorded only once. The genes are TRBV6-1 and TRBJ1-2; D perhaps matches TRBD1 (6 bases). The germline CDR1 and CDR2 sequences are MNHNS and SASEGT. The V and J ends lost 2 bases and 3 bases respectively, with 13 bases between them. The CDR3 totals 15 residues. The CDR3 reads CASSETGTPYYGYTF. CDR3 sequence (DNA): TGTGCCAGCAGTGAAACAGGGACCCCCTACTATGGCTACACCTTC.

V usage is TRBV27 and J usage is TRBJ1-1, with D possibly being TRBD1 (6 bases). The CDR3 covers 15 residues. V was cut by 4 bases and J by 3 bases, with 15 bases left in between. Germline V gene sequence: CDR1 MNHEY, CDR2 SMNVEV (reference sequence). CDR3 DNA sequence: TGTGCCAGCAGTTCGCACAGGGTATCAGACACTGAAGCTTTCTTT. Residues: CASSSHRVSDTEAFF.

The chain links TRBV5-4 to TRBJ2-7; maybe TRBD2 (5 bases). V was pared by 1 base and J by 5 bases, with 10 bases between. This CDR3 region has 13 residues. Germline loops: CDR1 SGHNT, CDR2 YYREEE (reference sequence). Written as DNA, the CDR3 is TGTGCCAGCAGCTTGTGGAGTAGCGACGAGCAGTACTTC. Encoded protein: CASSLWSSDEQYF. Full variable domain (missing parts from reference TRBV5-4 and TRBJ2-7): ETGVTQSPTHLIKTRGQQVTLRCSSQSGHNTVSWYQQALGQGPQFIFQYYREEENGRGNFPPRFSGLQFPNYSSELNVNALELDDSALYLCASSLWSSDEQYFGPGTRLTVT.